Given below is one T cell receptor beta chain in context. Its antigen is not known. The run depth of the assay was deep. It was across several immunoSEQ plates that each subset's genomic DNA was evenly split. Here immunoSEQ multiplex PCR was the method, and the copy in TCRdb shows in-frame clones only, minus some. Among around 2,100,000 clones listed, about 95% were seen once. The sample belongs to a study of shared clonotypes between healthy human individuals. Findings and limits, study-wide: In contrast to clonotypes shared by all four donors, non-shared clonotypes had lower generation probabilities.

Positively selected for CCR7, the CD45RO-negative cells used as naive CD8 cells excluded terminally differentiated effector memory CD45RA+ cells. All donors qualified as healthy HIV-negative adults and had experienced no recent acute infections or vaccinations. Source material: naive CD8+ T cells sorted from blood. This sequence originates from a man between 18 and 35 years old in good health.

The CDR3 reads CASTGTSEGFNEQFF. The CDR3, as DNA: TGTGCCAGCACCGGGACTAGCGAGGGGTTCAATGAGCAGTTCTTC. V usage is TRBV5-4 and J usage is TRBJ2-1; 10 positions match TRBD2. The CDR3 has 15 amino acids. Germline CDR1 SGHNT, CDR2 YYREEE (reference sequence). J lost 6 bases, V lost 6 bases, and 9 bases had no gene match.